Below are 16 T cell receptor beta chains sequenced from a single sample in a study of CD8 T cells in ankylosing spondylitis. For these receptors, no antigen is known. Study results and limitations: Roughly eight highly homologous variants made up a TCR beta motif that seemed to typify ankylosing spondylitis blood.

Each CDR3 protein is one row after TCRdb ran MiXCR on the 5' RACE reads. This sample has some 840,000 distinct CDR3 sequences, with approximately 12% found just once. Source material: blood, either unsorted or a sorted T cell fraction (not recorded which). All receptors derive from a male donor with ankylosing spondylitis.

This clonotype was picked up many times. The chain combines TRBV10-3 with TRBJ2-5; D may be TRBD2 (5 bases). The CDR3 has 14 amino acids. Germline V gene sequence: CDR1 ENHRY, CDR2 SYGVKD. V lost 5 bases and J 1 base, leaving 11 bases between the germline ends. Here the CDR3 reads CAISPGSSQETQYF. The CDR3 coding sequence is TGTGCCATCAGTCCGGGGTCCTCCCAAGAGACCCAGTACTTC.

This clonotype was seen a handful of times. The DNA of the CDR3 is TGCAGTGCTGGGGCTTTAGCTAGCGATTCTGTGCAGTTCTTC. It encodes CSAGALASDSVQFF. The chain uses TRBV20-1 and TRBJ2-1; D possibly corresponds to TRBD2 (6 bases). Trimming cost V 5 bases and J 12 bases, with 23 bases left between them. Germline loops: CDR1 DFQATT, CDR2 SNEGSKA (reference sequence). The CDR3 covers 14 residues.

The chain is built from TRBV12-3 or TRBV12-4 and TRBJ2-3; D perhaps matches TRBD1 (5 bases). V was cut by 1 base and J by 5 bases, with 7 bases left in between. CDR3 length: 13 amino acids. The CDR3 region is CASSLEGIDTQYF. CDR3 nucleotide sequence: TGTGCCAGCAGTTTAGAGGGGATAGATACGCAGTATTTT.

The CDR3 loop reads CASSHRLAGGGETQYF. DNA of the CDR3: TGTGCCAGCAGTCACCGACTAGCGGGAGGCGGGGAGACCCAGTACTTC. The rearrangement joins TRBV6-2 or TRBV6-3 to TRBJ2-5, with 13 bases identical to TRBD2. Per germline, CDR1 MNHEY and CDR2 SVGEGT. CDR3 length: 16 residues. Trimming took 5 bases from V and 5 from J; bases not matched to a gene: 8.

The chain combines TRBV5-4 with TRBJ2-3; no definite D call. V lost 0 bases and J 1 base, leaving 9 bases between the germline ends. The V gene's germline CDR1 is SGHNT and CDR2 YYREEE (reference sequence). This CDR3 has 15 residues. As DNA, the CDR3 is TGTGCCAGCAGCTTGGTGGCCCGGGGCACAGATACGCAGTATTTT. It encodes CASSLVARGTDTQYF.

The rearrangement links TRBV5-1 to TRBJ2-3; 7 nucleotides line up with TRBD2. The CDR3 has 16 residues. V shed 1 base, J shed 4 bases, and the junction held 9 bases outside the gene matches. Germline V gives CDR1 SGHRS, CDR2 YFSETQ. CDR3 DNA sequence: TGCGCCAGCAGCTTGCGCGGGGGATCGAACGCAGATACGCAGTATTTT. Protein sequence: CASSLRGGSNADTQYF.

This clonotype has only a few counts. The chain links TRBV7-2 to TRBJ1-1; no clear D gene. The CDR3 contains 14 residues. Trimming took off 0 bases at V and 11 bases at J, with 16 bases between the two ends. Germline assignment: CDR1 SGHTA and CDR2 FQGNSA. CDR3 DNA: TGTGCCAGCAGCTTAGCCCCTAGTTCGGAGAACGCTTTCTTT. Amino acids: CASSLAPSSENAFF.

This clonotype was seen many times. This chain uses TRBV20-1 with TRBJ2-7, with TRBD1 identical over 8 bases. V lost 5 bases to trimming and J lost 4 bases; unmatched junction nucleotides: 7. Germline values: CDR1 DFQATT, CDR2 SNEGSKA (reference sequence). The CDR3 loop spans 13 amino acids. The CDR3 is CSASRTGTYEQYF. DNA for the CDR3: TGCAGTGCTTCTAGGACAGGGACGTACGAGCAGTACTTC.

CDR3 DNA sequence: TGTGCCAGCAGCTTCTCTCTCTACGAGCAGTACTTC. The encoded protein is CASSFSLYEQYF. The chain links TRBV7-2 to TRBJ2-7, with D unresolved. CDR3 length equals 12 residues. Between the trimmed V and J ends, which lost 3 bases and 3 bases, there was a span of 6 bases. From germline, CDR1 is SGHTA and CDR2 FQGNSA.

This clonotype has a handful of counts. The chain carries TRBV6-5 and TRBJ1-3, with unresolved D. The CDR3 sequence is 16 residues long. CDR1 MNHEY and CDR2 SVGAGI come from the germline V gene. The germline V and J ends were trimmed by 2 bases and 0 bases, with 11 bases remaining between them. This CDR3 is CASSYGGWASGNTIYF. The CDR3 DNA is TGTGCCAGCAGTTACGGCGGGTGGGCCTCTGGAAACACCATATATTTT.

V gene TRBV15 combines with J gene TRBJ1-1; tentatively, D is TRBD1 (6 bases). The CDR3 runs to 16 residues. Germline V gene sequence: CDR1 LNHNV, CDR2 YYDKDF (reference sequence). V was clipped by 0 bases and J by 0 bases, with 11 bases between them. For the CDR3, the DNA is TGTGCCACCAGCAGAGAGGGGGGCCCGATGAACACTGAAGCTTTCTTT. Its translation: CATSREGGPMNTEAFF.

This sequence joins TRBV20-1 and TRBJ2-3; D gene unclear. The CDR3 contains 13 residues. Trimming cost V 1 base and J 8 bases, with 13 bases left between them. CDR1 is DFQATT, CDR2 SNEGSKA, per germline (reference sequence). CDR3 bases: TGCAGTGCTAGAGTGGTCCCCTTGTTTACGCAGTATTTT. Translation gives CSARVVPLFTQYF.

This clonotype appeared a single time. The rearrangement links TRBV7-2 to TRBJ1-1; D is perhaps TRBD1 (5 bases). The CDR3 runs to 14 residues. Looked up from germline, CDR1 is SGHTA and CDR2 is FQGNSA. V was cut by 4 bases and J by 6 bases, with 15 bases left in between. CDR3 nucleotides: TGTGCCAGCAGCTCCACGGGGGTCCTTGCTGAAGCTTTCTTT. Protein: CASSSTGVLAEAFF.

The chain's CDR3 is CASSDRIEAFF. DNA for the CDR3: TGTGCCAGCAGTGACCGGATTGAAGCTTTCTTT. This chain joins TRBV6-5 and TRBJ1-1; unclear D gene. The V end was cut by 5 bases, the J end by 7 bases, with 8 bases between. The CDR3 has 11 residues. Per germline, CDR1 MNHEY and CDR2 SVGAGI.

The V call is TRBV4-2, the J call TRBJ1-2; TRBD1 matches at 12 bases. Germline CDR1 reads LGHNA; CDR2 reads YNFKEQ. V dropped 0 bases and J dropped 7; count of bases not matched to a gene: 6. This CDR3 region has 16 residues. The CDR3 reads CASSQDPGQGATGYTF. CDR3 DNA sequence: TGTGCCAGCAGCCAAGATCCGGGACAGGGGGCGACTGGCTACACCTTC.

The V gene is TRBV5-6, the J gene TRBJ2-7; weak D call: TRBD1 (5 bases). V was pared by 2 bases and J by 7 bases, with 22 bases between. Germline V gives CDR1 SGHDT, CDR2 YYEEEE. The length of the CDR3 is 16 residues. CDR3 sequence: CASSFPGLPLLGEQYF. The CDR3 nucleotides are TGTGCCAGCAGCTTCCCAGGGTTACCGCTGCTTGGGGAGCAGTACTTC.